This T cell receptor (beta chain) appears in the sequencing data of a study of beta chain features in type 1 diabetes. Expressed TCRB transcripts were sequenced, since all the RNA that had been isolated was reverse transcribed. About 3.9 million reads on average were seen across naive, central memory and regulatory T cell samples. Sequencing was performed with immunoSEQ multiplex PCR; in TCRdb, only in-frame clones are kept and a portion is missing. This table has 300,000 to 450,000 clones, 15% to 20% appearing once. Germline V gene sequence: CDR1 LGHNA, CDR2 YSLEER. CDR3 length equals 14 residues. The V end was cut by 0 bases, the J end by 4 bases, with 8 bases between. Only a few counts were recorded for this clone.

Sequences were obtained from naive CD4+ T cells from blood. The rearrangement joins TRBV4-3 to TRBJ2-3, with no clear D. This clonotype was sampled from a woman between 18 and 29 years old in good health. The CDR3 DNA reads TGCGCCAGCAGCCAAGATCCTCGAGCAGATACGCAGTATTTT. Translation: CASSQDPRADTQYF.